The rows below give T cell receptor beta chains drawn from one sample of a study of blood T cell repertoires in COVID-19. TCRdb keeps only in-frame clones here, not all; method: immunoSEQ multiplex PCR. The table lists 200,000 to 250,000 clones, 70% to 85% of them singletons. Input material: peripheral blood. Every receptor here comes from an elderly woman with active or convalescent COVID-19. Both conserved end residues are part of each CDR3. The D gene is left open where the match is weak. Clone size is shown for a subset of rows, as once, few, many or a class of expanded clone.

j_call d_call v_call clone_size cdr3_nt cdr3_aa
TRBJ1-1 NA TRBV6-5 NA TGTGCCAGCAGGGTAGGAGTGAACACTGAAGCTTTCTTT CASRVGVNTEAFF
TRBJ1-2 TRBD1 TRBV27 NA TGTGCCAGCAGTTCCACTCTGGGACAGGGGGCGTCTGGGGGCTACACCTTC CASSSTLGQGASGGYTF
TRBJ1-2 NA TRBV28 NA TGTGCCAGCAGTTTGGAAGGGGATCATGGCTACACCTTC CASSLEGDHGYTF
TRBJ2-7 TRBD1 TRBV25-1 NA TGTGCCAGCAGCCCGGGGACAGGGTGGAACGAGCAGTACTTC CASSPGTGWNEQYF
TRBJ1-1 TRBD1 TRBV6-5 once TGTGCCAGCAGTTTAGACAGGGACACTGAAGCTTTCTTT CASSLDRDTEAFF
TRBJ1-1 TRBD1 TRBV4-1 NA TGCGCCAGCAGCCAAGCAGACAGGGGGCTTTGGGCTTTCTTT CASSQADRGLWAFF
TRBJ1-5 TRBD1 TRBV30 NA TGTGCCTGGAGACCGACAGGGGGACGGGATCAGCCCCAGCATTTT CAWRPTGGRDQPQHF
TRBJ1-1 NA TRBV21-1 NA TGTGCCAGCAGCAAATTACAGGGGGCCTTAGAGGACACTGAAGCTTTCTTT CASSKLQGALEDTEAFF
TRBJ2-3 NA TRBV9 NA TGTGCCAGCAGCGTATTTGCGGACTTTCGCACAGATACGCAGTATTTT CASSVFADFRTDTQYF
TRBJ2-2 NA TRBV9 NA TGTGCCAGCGCCGAGGGGAACACCGGGGAGCTGTTTTTT CASAEGNTGELFF